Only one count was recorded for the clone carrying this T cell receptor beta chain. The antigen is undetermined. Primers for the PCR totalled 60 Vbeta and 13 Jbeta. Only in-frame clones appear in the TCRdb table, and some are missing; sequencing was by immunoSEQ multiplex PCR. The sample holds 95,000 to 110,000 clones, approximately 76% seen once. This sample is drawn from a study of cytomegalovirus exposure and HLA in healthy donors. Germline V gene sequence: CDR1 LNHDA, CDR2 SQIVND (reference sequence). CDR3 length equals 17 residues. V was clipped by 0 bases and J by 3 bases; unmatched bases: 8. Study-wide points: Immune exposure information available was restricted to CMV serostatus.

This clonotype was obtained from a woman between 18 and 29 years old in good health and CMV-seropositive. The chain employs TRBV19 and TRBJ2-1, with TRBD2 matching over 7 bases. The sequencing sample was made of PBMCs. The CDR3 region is CASSIDRGLVGYNEQFF. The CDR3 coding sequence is TGTGCCAGTAGTATAGATCGAGGACTAGTGGGCTACAATGAGCAGTTCTTC.